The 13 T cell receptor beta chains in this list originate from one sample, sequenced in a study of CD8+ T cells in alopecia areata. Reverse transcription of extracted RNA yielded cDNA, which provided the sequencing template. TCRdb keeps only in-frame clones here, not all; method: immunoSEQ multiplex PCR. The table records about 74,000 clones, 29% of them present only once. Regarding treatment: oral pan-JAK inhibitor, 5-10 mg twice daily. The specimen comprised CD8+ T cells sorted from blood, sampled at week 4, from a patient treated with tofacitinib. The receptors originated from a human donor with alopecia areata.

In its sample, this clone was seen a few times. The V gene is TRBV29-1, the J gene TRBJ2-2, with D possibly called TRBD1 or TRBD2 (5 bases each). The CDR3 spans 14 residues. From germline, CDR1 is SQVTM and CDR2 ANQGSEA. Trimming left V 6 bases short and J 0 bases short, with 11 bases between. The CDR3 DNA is TGCAGCGTACTGGGACGTTCGAACACCGGGGAGCTGTTTTTT. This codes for CSVLGRSNTGELFF.

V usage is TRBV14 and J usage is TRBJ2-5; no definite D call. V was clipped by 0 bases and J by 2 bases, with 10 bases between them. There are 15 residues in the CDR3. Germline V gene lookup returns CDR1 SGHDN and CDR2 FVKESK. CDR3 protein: CASSQDPVPQETQYF. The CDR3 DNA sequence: TGTGCCAGCAGCCAAGATCCTGTCCCTCAAGAGACCCAGTACTTC.

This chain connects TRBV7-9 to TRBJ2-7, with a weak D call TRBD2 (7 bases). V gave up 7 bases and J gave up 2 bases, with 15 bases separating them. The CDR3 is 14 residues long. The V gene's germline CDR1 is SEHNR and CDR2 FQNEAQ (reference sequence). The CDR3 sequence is CASIQGGAAYEQYF. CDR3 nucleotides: TGTGCCAGCATCCAAGGGGGGGCCGCCTACGAGCAGTACTTC.

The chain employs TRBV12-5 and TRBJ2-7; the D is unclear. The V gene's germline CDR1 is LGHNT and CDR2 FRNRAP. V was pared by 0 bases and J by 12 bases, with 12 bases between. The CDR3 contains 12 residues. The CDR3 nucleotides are TGTGCTAGTGGTTTGGTACCTACGGATCTGTACTTC. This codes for CASGLVPTDLYF.

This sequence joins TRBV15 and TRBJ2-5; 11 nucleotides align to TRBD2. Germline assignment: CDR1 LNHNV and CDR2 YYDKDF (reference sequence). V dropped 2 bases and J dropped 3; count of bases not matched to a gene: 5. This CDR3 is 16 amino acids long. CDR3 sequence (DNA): TGTGCCACCAGCAGATCCGTGGGACTAGCGGAAGAGACCCAGTACTTC. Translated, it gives CATSRSVGLAEETQYF. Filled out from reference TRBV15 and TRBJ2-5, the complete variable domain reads DAMVIQNPRYQVTQFGKPVTLSCSQTLNHNVMYWYQQKSSQAPKLLFHYYDKDFNNEADTPDNFQSRRPNTSFCFLDIRSPGLGDTAMYLCATSRSVGLAEETQYFGPGTRLLVL.

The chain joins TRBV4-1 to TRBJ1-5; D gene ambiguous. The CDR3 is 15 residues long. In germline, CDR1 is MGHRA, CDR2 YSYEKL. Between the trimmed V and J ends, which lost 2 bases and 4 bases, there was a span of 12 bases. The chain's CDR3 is CASSQTLGRNQPQHF. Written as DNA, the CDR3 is TGCGCCAGCAGCCAAACCCTTGGACGGAATCAGCCCCAGCATTTT.

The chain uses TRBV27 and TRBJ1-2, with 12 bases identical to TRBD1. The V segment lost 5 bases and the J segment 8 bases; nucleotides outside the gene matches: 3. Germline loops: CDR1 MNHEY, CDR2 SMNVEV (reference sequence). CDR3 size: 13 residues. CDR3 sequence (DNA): TGTGCCAGCAGTATTGGGACAGGGGGCGGCTACACCTTC. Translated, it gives CASSIGTGGGYTF.

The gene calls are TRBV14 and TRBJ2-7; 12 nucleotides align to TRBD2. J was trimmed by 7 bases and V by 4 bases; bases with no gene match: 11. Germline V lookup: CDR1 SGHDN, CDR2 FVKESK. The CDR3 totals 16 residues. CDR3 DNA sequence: TGTGCCAGCAGCCCATTTAGACTAGCGGGAGAAGGAGAGCAGTACTTC. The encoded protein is CASSPFRLAGEGEQYF.

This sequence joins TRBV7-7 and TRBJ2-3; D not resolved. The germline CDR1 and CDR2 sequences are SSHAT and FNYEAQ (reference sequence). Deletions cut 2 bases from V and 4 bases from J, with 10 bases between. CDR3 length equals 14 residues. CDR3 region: CASSLRVAPDTQYF. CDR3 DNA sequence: TGTGCCAGCAGCTTACGCGTGGCTCCAGATACGCAGTATTTT.

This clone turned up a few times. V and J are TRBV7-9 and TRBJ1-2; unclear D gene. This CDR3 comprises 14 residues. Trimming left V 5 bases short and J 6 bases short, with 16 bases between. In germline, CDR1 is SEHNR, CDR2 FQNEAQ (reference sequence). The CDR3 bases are TGTGCCAGCAGCCTACGGCGGCAGCCTGATGGCTACACCTTC. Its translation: CASSLRRQPDGYTF.

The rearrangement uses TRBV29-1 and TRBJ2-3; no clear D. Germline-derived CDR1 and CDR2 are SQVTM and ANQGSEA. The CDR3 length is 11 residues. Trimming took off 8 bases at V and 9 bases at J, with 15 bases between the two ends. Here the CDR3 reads CSHNEAGTQYF. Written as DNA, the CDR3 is TGCAGCCATAACGAGGCAGGCACGCAGTATTTT.

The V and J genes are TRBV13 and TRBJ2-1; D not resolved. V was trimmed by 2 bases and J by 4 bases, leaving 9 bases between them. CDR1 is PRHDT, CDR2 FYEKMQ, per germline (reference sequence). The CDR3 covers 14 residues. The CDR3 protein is CASSLNYGYNEQFF. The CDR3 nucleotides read TGTGCCAGCAGCTTAAATTATGGGTACAATGAGCAGTTCTTC.

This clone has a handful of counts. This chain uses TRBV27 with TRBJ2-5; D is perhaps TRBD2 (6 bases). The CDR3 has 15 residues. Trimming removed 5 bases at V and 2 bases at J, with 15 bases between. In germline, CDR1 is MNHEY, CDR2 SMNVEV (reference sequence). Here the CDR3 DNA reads TGTGCCAGCAGTCCAGATGGAGGGGAGCAAGAGACCCAGTACTTC. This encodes CASSPDGGEQETQYF.